This T cell receptor beta chain is drawn from a study of cytomegalovirus exposure and HLA in healthy donors. Points from the study as a whole: In all likelihood, a cluster of highly shared sequence variants was a sequencing artifact. In a later analysis, TCR beta V- and J-gene trimming was associated with a missense DCLRE1C variant.

Germline trimming cut 6 bases from V and 5 bases from J; bases unmatched to any gene: 7. The CDR3 runs to 15 residues. Germline V gene lookup returns CDR1 ENHRY and CDR2 SYGVKD. Notes on this clone: Its antigen is unidentified.

With 60 Vbeta and 13 Jbeta primers, the PCR was carried out. Assay: immunoSEQ multiplex PCR; the TCRdb copy retains only in-frame clones and omits some. This repertoire shows around 100,000 clones, over 65% found once; its top ten account for approximately 5.1%. The J gene is TRBJ2-5, the V gene TRBV10-3; 12 bases are shared with TRBD2. This TCR derives from a female donor in good health and CMV-seropositive. The sequencing sample was made of PBMCs. CDR3 nucleotide sequence: TGTGCCATCAGGCCTAGCGGGGGGGTAGGGGAGACCCAGTACTTC. Translating gives CAIRPSGGVGETQYF.